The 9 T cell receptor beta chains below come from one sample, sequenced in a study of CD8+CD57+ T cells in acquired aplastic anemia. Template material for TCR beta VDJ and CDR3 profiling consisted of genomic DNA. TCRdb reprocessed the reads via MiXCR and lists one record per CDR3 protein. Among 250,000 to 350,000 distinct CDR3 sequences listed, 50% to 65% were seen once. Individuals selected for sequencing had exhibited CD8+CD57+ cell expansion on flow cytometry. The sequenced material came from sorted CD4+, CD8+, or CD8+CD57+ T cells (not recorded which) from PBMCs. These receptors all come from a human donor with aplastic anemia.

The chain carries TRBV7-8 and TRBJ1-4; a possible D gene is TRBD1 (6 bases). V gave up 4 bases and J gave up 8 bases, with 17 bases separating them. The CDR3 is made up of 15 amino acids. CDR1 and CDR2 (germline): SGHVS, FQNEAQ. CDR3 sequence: CASSSYRDIYEKLFF. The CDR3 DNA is TGTGCCAGCAGCTCCTACCGGGACATCTACGAAAAACTGTTTTTT.

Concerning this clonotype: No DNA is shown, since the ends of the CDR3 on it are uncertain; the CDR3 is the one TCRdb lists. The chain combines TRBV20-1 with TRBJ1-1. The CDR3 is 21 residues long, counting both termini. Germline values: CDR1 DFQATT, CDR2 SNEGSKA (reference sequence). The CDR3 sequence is CSASVAGSELRAVLRATEAFF.

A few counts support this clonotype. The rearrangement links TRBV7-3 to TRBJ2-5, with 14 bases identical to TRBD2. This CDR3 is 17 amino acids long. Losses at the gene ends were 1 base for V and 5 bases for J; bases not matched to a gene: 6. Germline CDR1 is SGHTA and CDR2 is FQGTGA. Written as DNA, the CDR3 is TGTGCCAGCAGCTTAAGGGGGACTAGCGGGGGCAATGAGACCCAGTACTTC. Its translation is CASSLRGTSGGNETQYF.

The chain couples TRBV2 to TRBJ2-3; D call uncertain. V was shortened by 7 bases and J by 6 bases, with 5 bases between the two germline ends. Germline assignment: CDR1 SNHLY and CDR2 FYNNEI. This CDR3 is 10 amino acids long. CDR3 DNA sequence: TGTGCCAGCAAAGGTGATACGCAGTATTTT. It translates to CASKGDTQYF.

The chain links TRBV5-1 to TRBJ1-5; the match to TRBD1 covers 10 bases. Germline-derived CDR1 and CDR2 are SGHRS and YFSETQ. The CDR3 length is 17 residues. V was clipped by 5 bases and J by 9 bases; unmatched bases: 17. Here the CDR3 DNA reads TGCGCCAGCAGGCCCTGGGACAGGGGAAACAATGAGCGGCCCCAGCATTTT. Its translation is CASRPWDRGNNERPQHF.

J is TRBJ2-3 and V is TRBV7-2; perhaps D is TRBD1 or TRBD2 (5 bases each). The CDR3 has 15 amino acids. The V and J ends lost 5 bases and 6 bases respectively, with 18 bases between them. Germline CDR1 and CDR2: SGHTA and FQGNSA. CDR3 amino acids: CASSPSGRLPDTQYF. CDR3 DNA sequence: TGTGCCAGCAGCCCGTCGGGACGCCTGCCCGATACGCAGTATTTT.

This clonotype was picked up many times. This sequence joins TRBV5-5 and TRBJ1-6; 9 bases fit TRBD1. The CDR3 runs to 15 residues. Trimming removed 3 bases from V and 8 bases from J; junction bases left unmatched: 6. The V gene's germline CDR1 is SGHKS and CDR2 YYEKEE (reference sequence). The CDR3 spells CASSYGQGWDSPLHF. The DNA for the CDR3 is TGTGCCAGCAGCTACGGACAGGGGTGGGATTCACCCCTCCACTTT.

This chain's CDR3 is CASSRYGGTGVYEQYF. CDR3 nucleotide sequence: TGCGCCAGCAGCAGATACGGCGGGACAGGAGTGTACGAGCAGTACTTC. This chain links TRBV5-1 with TRBJ2-7; TRBD1 matches at 8 bases. Per germline, CDR1 SGHRS and CDR2 YFSETQ. The V segment lost 4 bases and the J segment 4 bases; nucleotides outside the gene matches: 13. This CDR3 has 16 amino acids.

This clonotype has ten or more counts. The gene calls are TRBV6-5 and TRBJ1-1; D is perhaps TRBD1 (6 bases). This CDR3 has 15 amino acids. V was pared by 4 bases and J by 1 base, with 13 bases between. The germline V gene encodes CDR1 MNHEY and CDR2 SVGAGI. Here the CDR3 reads CASSSPWGANTEAFF. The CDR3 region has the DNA TGTGCCAGCAGTTCGCCCTGGGGGGCGAACACTGAAGCTTTCTTT.